The rows below give T cell receptor beta chains drawn from one sample of a study of blood T cell repertoires in COVID-19. Sequenced by immunoSEQ multiplex PCR; TCRdb stores in-frame clones only, minus some. The sample consists of 250,000 to 350,000 clones, 80% to 90% of them appearing once. Sequenced sample: peripheral blood. Source of these receptors: a woman aged 45-60 years who had recovered from COVID-19. CDR3s include the opening cysteine and the closing phenylalanine or tryptophan. The D gene is left open where the match is weak. Rows may omit the clone size; those that give it use once, few, many or a size class.

V: TRBV13; D: TRBD2; J: TRBJ2-1; size: NA; DNA: TGTGCCAGCAGCCCCTCGGGACTAAGCTCCTACAATGAGCAGTTCTTC; CDR3: CASSPSGLSSYNEQFF
V: TRBV3-1/TRBV3-2; D: NA; J: TRBJ1-1; size: NA; DNA: TGTGCCAGCAGCCAAGTTCTCCGGGGCACTGAAGCTTTCTTT; CDR3: CASSQVLRGTEAFF
V: TRBV2; D: NA; J: TRBJ2-5; size: NA; DNA: TGTGCCAGCAGAAGCGACCGGAGGCAAGAGACCCAGTACTTC; CDR3: CASRSDRRQETQYF
V: TRBV5-1; D: TRBD2; J: TRBJ2-5; size: NA; DNA: TGCGCCAGCAGCCTACAGCCCGGGGGGCTAGCGGGAGGTGTGTCGAAGGAGACCCAGTACTTC; CDR3: CASSLQPGGLAGGVSKETQYF
V: TRBV14; D: NA; J: TRBJ2-5; size: NA; DNA: TGTGCCAGCAGCCAAGATAGTGGGGCAGAGACCCAGTACTTC; CDR3: CASSQDSGAETQYF
V: TRBV4-1; D: NA; J: TRBJ2-1; size: NA; DNA: TGCGCCAGCAGCCAAGAACTTCAAACTTACAATGAGCAGTTCTTC; CDR3: CASSQELQTYNEQFF
V: TRBV20-1; D: NA; J: TRBJ1-5; size: NA; DNA: TGCAGTGTCCGGCCTCGGGGGCCCCAGCATTTT; CDR3: CSVRPRGPQHF
V: TRBV9; D: TRBD2; J: TRBJ2-7; size: NA; DNA: TGTGCCAGCAGCAGAGTAGGACTAGCGGGAGAATTTGGGTCCTACGAGCAGTACTTC; CDR3: CASSRVGLAGEFGSYEQYF
V: TRBV29-1; D: TRBD2; J: TRBJ2-1; size: few; DNA: TGCAGCGTTTTTCTAGCGGGAGGGACCAATGAGCAGTTCTTC; CDR3: CSVFLAGGTNEQFF
V: TRBV20-1; D: NA; J: TRBJ2-1; size: NA; DNA: TGCAGTACCTCCGGGGTGGCTGAGCAGTTCTTC; CDR3: CSTSGVAEQFF
V: TRBV6-5; D: NA; J: TRBJ1-6; size: NA; DNA: TGTGCCACCAAACTAGAGGTGGATTCACCCCTCCACTTT; CDR3: CATKLEVDSPLHF
V: TRBV3-1/TRBV3-2; D: TRBD1; J: TRBJ1-1; size: NA; DNA: TGTGCCAGCAGCCCCTGGGACAGCCCGGGCACTGAAGCTTTCTTT; CDR3: CASSPWDSPGTEAFF
V: TRBV30; D: NA; J: TRBJ1-2; size: NA; DNA: TGTGCCTGGAGTGTACAAGGAGCGAATGGCTACACCTTC; CDR3: CAWSVQGANGYTF
V: TRBV20-1; D: NA; J: TRBJ1-2; size: NA; DNA: TGCAGTGCTAGTGAGGCCGCGAGGGATGGCTACACCTTC; CDR3: CSASEAARDGYTF
V: TRBV1; D: NA; J: TRBJ2-6; size: NA; DNA: TGCACCAGCAGCCAACCGGGAGGGCGCAGTGCTGGGGCCAACGTCCTGACTTTC; CDR3: CTSSQPGGRSAGANVLTF
V: TRBV5-1; D: NA; J: TRBJ1-1; size: NA; DNA: TGCGCCAGCAGCTTGGTCGGGGGGCAGAACACTGAAGCTTTCTTT; CDR3: CASSLVGGQNTEAFF
V: TRBV5-4; D: NA; J: TRBJ2-4; size: NA; DNA: TGTGCCAGCAGCCCCGGGACCGGGAGAGCCAAAAACATTCAGTACTTC; CDR3: CASSPGTGRAKNIQYF
V: TRBV2; D: NA; J: TRBJ1-5; size: NA; DNA: TGTGCCAGCAGTGAAGCGCTAGGAGTGTCTGTCAGCCCCCAGCATTTT; CDR3: CASSEALGVSVSPQHF
V: TRBV5-6; D: TRBD2; J: TRBJ2-5; size: NA; DNA: TGTGCCAGCAGCGCATATCAAGCGGGGCTTGGGGGGACCCAGTACTTC; CDR3: CASSAYQAGLGGTQYF
V: TRBV7-2; D: NA; J: TRBJ1-2; size: NA; DNA: TGTGCCAGCAGCTTGGAACAGGGCCGTTTCGGCTACACCTTC; CDR3: CASSLEQGRFGYTF
V: TRBV5-8; D: NA; J: TRBJ2-2; size: once; DNA: TGTGCCAGCAGCTTGCACAGGGCCGCCGGGGAGCTGTTTTTT; CDR3: CASSLHRAAGELFF